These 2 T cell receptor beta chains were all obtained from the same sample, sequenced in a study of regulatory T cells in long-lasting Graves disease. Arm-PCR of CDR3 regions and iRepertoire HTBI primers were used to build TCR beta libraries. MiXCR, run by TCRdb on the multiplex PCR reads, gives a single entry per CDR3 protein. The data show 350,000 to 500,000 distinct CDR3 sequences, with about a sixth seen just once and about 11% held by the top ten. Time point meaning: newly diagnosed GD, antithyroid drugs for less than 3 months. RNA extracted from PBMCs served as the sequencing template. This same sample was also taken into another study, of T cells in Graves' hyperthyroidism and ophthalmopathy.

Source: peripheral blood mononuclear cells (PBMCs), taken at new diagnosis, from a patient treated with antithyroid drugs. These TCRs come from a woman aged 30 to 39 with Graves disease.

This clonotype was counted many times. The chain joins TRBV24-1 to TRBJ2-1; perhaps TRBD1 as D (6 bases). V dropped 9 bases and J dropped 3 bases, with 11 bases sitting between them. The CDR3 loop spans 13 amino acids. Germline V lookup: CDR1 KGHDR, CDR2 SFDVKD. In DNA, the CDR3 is TGTGCCACCGAGGACAGTTTCTACAATGAGCAGTTCTTC. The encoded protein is CATEDSFYNEQFF.

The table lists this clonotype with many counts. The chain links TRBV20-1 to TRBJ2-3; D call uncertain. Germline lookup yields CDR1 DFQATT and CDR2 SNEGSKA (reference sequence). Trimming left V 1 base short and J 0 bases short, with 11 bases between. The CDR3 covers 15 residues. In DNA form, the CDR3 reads TGCAGTGCTAGAGGGATTAGCCCCAGCACAGATACGCAGTATTTT. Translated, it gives CSARGISPSTDTQYF.